This T cell receptor beta chain was identified in a study of cytomegalovirus exposure and HLA in healthy donors. Points from the study as a whole: Within an earlier analysis, most TCR beta V segments proved productive either about 87% or about 30% of the time.

PCR employed 60 Vbeta and 13 Jbeta primers. As originally analysed: The count from a later analysis was some 80 million unique TCR beta chains, some 9.9 million of them shared. Profiled with immunoSEQ multiplex PCR; TCRdb holds only in-frame clones, not every one. Clone size and V and J calls were adopted from that table, with D and trimming inferred from the DNA. The sample yields 160,000 or so clones, roughly 80% seen once. The sample holds many counts of this clone. Its antigen remains unknown. Specimen: PBMCs. The clonotype was recovered from a male donor in good health and CMV-seropositive.

The CDR3 sequence is CASSQATGNGNTEAFF. CDR3 DNA: TGCGCCAGCAGCCAGGCGACAGGGAATGGGAACACTGAAGCTTTCTTT. The rearrangement uses TRBV4-3 and TRBJ1-1, with TRBD1 identical over 7 bases. Germline CDR1 and CDR2: LGHNA and YSLEER. The CDR3 contains 16 residues. V lost 3 bases and J lost 1; bases outside the gene matches: 8.